This is a list of T cell receptor beta chains from one sample in a study of cytomegalovirus exposure and HLA in healthy donors. Here immunoSEQ multiplex PCR was the method, and the copy in TCRdb shows in-frame clones only, minus some. The sample lists some 120,000 clones, roughly 80% occurring once. The sequencing input was PBMCs. Every receptor here comes from a woman aged 40-49 years in good health and CMV-seropositive. Each CDR3 is given with its conserved first and last residue. D genes are given only for firm matches.

V	J	D	DNA	CDR3
TRBV18	TRBJ2-1	TRBD2	TGTGCCAGCTCACCCCGACTAGCGGGAGCCTCCTACAATGAGCAGTTCTTC	CASSPRLAGASYNEQFF
TRBV7-9	TRBJ2-3	.	TGTGCCAGCAGCTTAAGGAGGGCCAGCACAGATACGCAGTATTTT	CASSLRRASTDTQYF
TRBV11-3	TRBJ2-5	TRBD2	TGTGCCAGCAGCTCCACCGGAGCGGGACAAGAGACCCAGTACTTC	CASSSTGAGQETQYF
TRBV5-1	TRBJ1-2	.	TGCGCCAGCAGCTCCCGGGGGGCCATAATAGATGGCTACACCTTC	CASSSRGAIIDGYTF
TRBV5-1	TRBJ1-5	.	TGCGCCAGCAGCTTGGTACAGGGTGTTCAGCCCCAGCATTTT	CASSLVQGVQPQHF
TRBV5-1	TRBJ2-5	TRBD2	TGCGCCAGCAGCTTGGCCGCGTTAGCGGGCGGGGAGACCCAGTACTTC	CASSLAALAGGETQYF
TRBV4-1	TRBJ1-2	TRBD1	TGCGCCAGCAGCCAAGAAGAGGGGGCGGAGGGCTACACCTTC	CASSQEEGAEGYTF
TRBV15	TRBJ2-1	TRBD2	TGTGCCACCAGCAGAGGACTAGCGGGAGTGGTCGATGAGCAGTTCTTC	CATSRGLAGVVDEQFF
TRBV6-5	TRBJ2-1	.	TGTGCCAGCAGTTGGGCCCCCTACAATGAGCAGTTCTTC	CASSWAPYNEQFF
TRBV5-1	TRBJ1-4	.	TGCGCCAGCAGCACCCAGGGGATGGGCGAAAAACTGTTTTTT	CASSTQGMGEKLFF
TRBV6-6	TRBJ1-5	.	TGTGCCAGCAGTTACGGGCAGGGCCAGCCCCAGCATTTT	CASSYGQGQPQHF
TRBV7-9	TRBJ1-1	.	TGTGCCAGCAGCTTAGAGACAGCGAACACTGAAGCTTTCTTT	CASSLETANTEAFF